This T cell receptor (beta chain) was captured by sequencing in a study of T cell changes during pregnancy in multiple sclerosis. Clones were read by immunoSEQ multiplex PCR, and TCRdb kept only the in-frame ones, dropping some. The sample shows about 49,000 clones, roughly 92% of them seen only once. Germline loops: CDR1 SGHTA, CDR2 FQGNSA. This CDR3 is 14 amino acids long. Trimming left V 5 bases short and J 3 bases short, with 8 bases between. This clonotype was sampled from a female donor in good health, enrolled as a control in a pregnancy study. V is TRBV7-2 and J is TRBJ1-6; weak D call: TRBD1 (6 bases). Here the sequenced sample was CD4+ T cells from peripheral blood mononuclear cells, taken in the second trimester of pregnancy. CDR3 sequence reads: CASSPQGYNSPLHF. The CDR3 DNA follows: TGTGCCAGCAGCCCACAGGGCTATAATTCACCCCTCCACTTT.